This T cell receptor beta chain was identified during a study of T cells in localized non-small cell lung cancer. Study findings and constraints: Uninvolved adjacent lung had more T cell clonality than any other tissue, topping tumor. Sequencing covered just one tumor region, so heterogeneity cannot be ruled out.

The germline V and J ends were trimmed by 1 base and 2 bases, with 8 bases remaining between them. CDR1 is PRHDT and CDR2 is FYEKMQ in the germline V gene (reference sequence). The CDR3 sequence is 14 residues long. Data came from immunoSEQ multiplex PCR; TCRdb stores just in-frame clones and leaves some out. The sample lists some 71,000 clones, 70% to 90% occurring once. This clone was seen a handful of times. What it binds is not known. The chain links TRBV13 to TRBJ2-5, with D possibly matching TRBD1 (5 bases). The clonotype was recovered from a female donor of 60 years or more with stage I lung adenocarcinoma. The sequencing here drew on peripheral blood, taken before any cancer treatment. The CDR3 nucleotides read TGTGCCAGCAGCTTAGTTTACAGGCAAGAGACCCAGTACTTC. Translation: CASSLVYRQETQYF.